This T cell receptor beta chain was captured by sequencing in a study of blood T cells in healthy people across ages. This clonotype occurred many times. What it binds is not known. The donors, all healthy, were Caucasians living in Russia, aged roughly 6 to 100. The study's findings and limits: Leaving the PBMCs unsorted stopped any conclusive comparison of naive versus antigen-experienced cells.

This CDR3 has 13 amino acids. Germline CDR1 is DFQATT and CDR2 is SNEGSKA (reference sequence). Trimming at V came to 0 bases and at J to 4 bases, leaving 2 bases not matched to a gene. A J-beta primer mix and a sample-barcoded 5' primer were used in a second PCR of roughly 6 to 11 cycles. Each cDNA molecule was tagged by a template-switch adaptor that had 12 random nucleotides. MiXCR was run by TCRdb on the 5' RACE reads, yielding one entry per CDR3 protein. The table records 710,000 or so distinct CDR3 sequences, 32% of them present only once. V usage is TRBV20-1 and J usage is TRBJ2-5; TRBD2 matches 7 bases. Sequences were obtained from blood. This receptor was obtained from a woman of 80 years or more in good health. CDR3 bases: TGCAGTGCTAGAGAGGGCGGGGGAGAGACCCAGTACTTC. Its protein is CSAREGGGETQYF.